This TCR beta chain was profiled in a study of blood T cell repertoires in COVID-19. Study details: COVID-19 samples collected from the United States, Italy and Spain covered acute and convalescent phases.

Sequenced by immunoSEQ multiplex PCR; TCRdb stores in-frame clones only, minus some. The sample lists around 200,000 clones, 88% seen once, with under 2% in the top ten. This CDR3 contains 14 residues. Trimming removed 5 bases at V and 2 bases at J, with 13 bases between. The germline CDR1 and CDR2 sequences are LNHDA and SQIVND (reference sequence). The sample taken for sequencing was peripheral blood. The chain combines TRBV19 with TRBJ2-7, with D unclear. The TCR sequence derives from a man in his late teens or twenties with active or convalescent COVID-19. The CDR3, as DNA: TGTGCCAGTAGTTCCGCAGGTGGAACCTACGAGCAGTACTTC. Protein sequence: CASSSAGGTYEQYF.